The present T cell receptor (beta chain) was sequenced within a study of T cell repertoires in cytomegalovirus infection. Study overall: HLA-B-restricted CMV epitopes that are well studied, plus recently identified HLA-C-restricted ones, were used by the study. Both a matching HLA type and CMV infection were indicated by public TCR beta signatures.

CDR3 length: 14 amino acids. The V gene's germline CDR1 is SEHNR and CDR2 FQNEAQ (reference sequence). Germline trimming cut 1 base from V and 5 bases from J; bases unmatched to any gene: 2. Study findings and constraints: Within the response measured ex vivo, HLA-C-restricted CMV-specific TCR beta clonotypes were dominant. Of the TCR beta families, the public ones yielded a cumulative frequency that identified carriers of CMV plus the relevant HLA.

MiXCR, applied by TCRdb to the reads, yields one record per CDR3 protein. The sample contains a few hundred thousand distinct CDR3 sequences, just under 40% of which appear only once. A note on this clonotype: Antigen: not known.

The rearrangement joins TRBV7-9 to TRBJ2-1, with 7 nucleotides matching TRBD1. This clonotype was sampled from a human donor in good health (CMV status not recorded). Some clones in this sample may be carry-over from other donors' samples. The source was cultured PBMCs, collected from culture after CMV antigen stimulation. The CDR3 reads CASSLVGQDNEQFF. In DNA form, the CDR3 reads TGTGCCAGCAGCTTAGTTGGACAGGACAATGAGCAGTTCTTC. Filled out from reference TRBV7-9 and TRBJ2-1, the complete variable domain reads DTGVSQNPRHKITKRGQNVTFRCDPISEHNRLYWYRQTLGQGPEFLTYFQNEAQLEKSRLLSDRFSAERPKGSFSTLEIQRTEQGDSAMYLCASSLVGQDNEQFFGPGTRLTVL.